One sample yielded the 30 T cell receptor beta chains listed below, sequenced in a study of blood T cell repertoires in COVID-19. The table came from immunoSEQ multiplex PCR; TCRdb's copy has only in-frame clones and leaves some out. The data show 200,000 to 300,000 clones, less than 90% seen once. The sequenced material came from peripheral blood. These receptors were taken from a man aged 25-45 years with active or convalescent COVID-19.

The gene calls are TRBV5-1 and TRBJ1-2; D possibly corresponds to TRBD1 (6 bases). The CDR3 spans 13 residues. V lost 4 bases to trimming and J lost 5 bases, with 12 bases between them. Germline V gene data show CDR1 as SGHRS and CDR2 as YFSETQ. This CDR3 is CASSPDRIYGYTF. In DNA, the CDR3 is TGCGCCAGCAGCCCCGACAGGATTTATGGCTACACCTTC.

A word on this clone: One end of the junction is discordant with germline, which a read error may explain. The chain recombines TRBV4-1 with TRBJ1-1; D might be TRBD1 (5 bases). Germline CDR1 MGHRA, CDR2 YSYEKL. The length of the CDR3 is 16 residues. The CDR3 spells CASSQEGGWGNNEAFF. The CDR3, as DNA: TGCGCCAGCAGCCAAGAGGGTGGTTGGGGCAACAATGAAGCTTTCTTT.

The V gene is TRBV2, the J gene TRBJ1-5; 9 bases match TRBD1. CDR3 size: 15 residues. Germline V lookup: CDR1 SNHLY, CDR2 FYNNEI. V shed 5 bases and J 3 bases; nucleotides not matched to a gene: 5. CDR3 sequence reads: CASSWGQGSNQPQHF. CDR3 nucleotide sequence: TGTGCCAGCAGTTGGGGACAGGGATCCAATCAGCCCCAGCATTTT.

This rearrangement joins TRBV5-8 to TRBJ2-7, with 9 bases fitting TRBD1. The junction had 3 bases not matched to a gene; V was cut back by 0 bases and J by 5 bases. The CDR3 has 14 residues. Germline CDR1 reads SGHTS; CDR2 reads YDEGEE. DNA of the CDR3: TGTGCCAGCAGCTTGGGTGGACAGGGGAACGAGCAGTACTTC. The encoded protein is CASSLGGQGNEQYF. Supplemented by reference TRBV5-8 and TRBJ2-7, the full variable domain reads EAGVTQSPTHLIKTRGQQATLRCSPISGHTSVYWYQQALGLGLQFLLWYDEGEERNRGNFPPRFSGRQFPNYSSELNVNALELEDSALYLCASSLGGQGNEQYFGPGTRLTVT.

The V call is TRBV7-2, the J call TRBJ2-1, with TRBD2 as a possible D gene (5 bases). This CDR3 is built from 14 residues. Trimming took off 0 bases at V and 9 bases at J, with 12 bases between the two ends. CDR1 is SGHTA, CDR2 FQGNSA, per germline. CDR3 amino acids: CASSLARARGEQFF. The CDR3 nucleotides are TGTGCCAGCAGCTTAGCGAGGGCCCGCGGTGAGCAGTTCTTC.

The V gene is TRBV7-8, the J gene TRBJ2-2; D call uncertain. The CDR3 is 16 residues long. V lost 5 bases to trimming and J lost 0 bases, with 13 bases between them. Germline V gene lookup returns CDR1 SGHVS and CDR2 FQNEAQ. CDR3 bases: TGTGCCAGCAGCCCCTCACAGAACGCGAACACCGGGGAGCTGTTTTTT. Translating it yields CASSPSQNANTGELFF.

The chain links TRBV5-6 to TRBJ2-3; D is perhaps TRBD1 (6 bases). The germline V gene encodes CDR1 SGHDT and CDR2 YYEEEE. This CDR3 comprises 13 residues. The ends were cut back, 4 bases at V and 3 bases at J, with 9 bases in the middle. The CDR3 DNA follows: TGTGCCAGCAGCCGACAGGATACAGATACGCAGTATTTT. Protein sequence: CASSRQDTDTQYF.

This chain joins TRBV11-2 and TRBJ2-7, with 7 bases identical to TRBD1. V gave up 4 bases and J gave up 2 bases; unmatched junction bases: 8. Looked up from germline, CDR1 is SGHAT and CDR2 is FQNNGV. The CDR3 length is 15 residues. The CDR3: CASSSGQINPYEQYF. The CDR3 region has the DNA TGTGCCAGCAGCTCGGGACAGATTAATCCCTACGAGCAGTACTTC.

This clone occurred a few times. For the CDR3, the DNA is TGTGCCAGCAGCCCCGTGGGACAGGGAATTTATGGCTACACCTTC. This sequence encodes CASSPVGQGIYGYTF. The chain links TRBV14 to TRBJ1-2, with 9 bases that match TRBD1. The CDR3 is 15 residues long. The germline V gene has CDR1 SGHDN and CDR2 FVKESK. The ends lost 4 bases at V and 5 bases at J; junction bases unmatched: 8.

The chain links TRBV4-3 to TRBJ2-7; D is possibly TRBD1 (6 bases). Germline V gives CDR1 LGHNA, CDR2 YSLEER. This CDR3 region has 15 residues. With 4 bases removed from V and 3 bases from J, the gap between germline ends came to 16 bases. CDR3 loop: CASSPGTSDLYEQYF. In DNA, the CDR3 is TGCGCCAGCAGCCCAGGGACATCCGACCTCTACGAGCAGTACTTC.

This clone was seen just once. This sequence joins TRBV3-1 (or the pseudogene TRBV3-2) and TRBJ2-1; TRBD2 matches 9 bases. From germline, CDR1 is LGHDT and CDR2 YNNKEL (reference sequence). The trim removed 1 base at V and 8 bases at J, leaving 6 bases unmatched. The CDR3 is 15 amino acids. The CDR3 loop reads CASSQGGGALHEQFF. The CDR3 DNA follows: TGTGCCAGCAGCCAAGGCGGGGGGGCTTTGCATGAGCAGTTCTTC.

The chain recombines TRBV2 with TRBJ2-5, with TRBD2 as a possible D gene (6 bases). CDR3 length equals 14 residues. Germline V gives CDR1 SNHLY, CDR2 FYNNEI. Trimming took 3 bases from V and 1 from J, leaving 9 bases between them. The CDR3 here is CASSEGTLQETQYF. The CDR3 nucleotides read TGTGCCAGCAGTGAGGGGACTCTCCAAGAGACCCAGTACTTC.

Note on this clone: Since a much larger clone is just one base distant, this may be a read error. Distinct nucleotide sequences in the sample also encode this CDR3. The genes are TRBV11-3 and TRBJ1-1, with D unclear. The CDR3 runs to 13 residues. In germline, CDR1 is SGHNT, CDR2 YENEEA. The V end was cut by 2 bases, the J end by 2 bases, with 6 bases between. The DNA for the CDR3 is TGTGCCAGCAGCTTAACGGTAAACACTGAAGCTTTCTTT. It translates to CASSLTVNTEAFF.

The V call is TRBV6-5, the J call TRBJ1-5, with D possibly matching TRBD1 (5 bases). The germline CDR1 and CDR2 sequences are MNHEY and SVGAGI. Trimming removed 6 bases at V and 3 bases at J, with 12 bases between. This CDR3 comprises 14 residues. This CDR3 is CASSSGSDNQPQHF. The CDR3 nucleotides read TGTGCCAGCAGCTCAGGGTCAGACAATCAGCCCCAGCATTTT.

The J gene is TRBJ2-7, the V gene TRBV6-1, with TRBD1 matching over 7 bases. The junction had 9 bases not matched to a gene; V was cut back by 4 bases and J by 0 bases. The CDR3 runs 16 residues. CDR1 is MNHNS and CDR2 is SASEGT in the germline V gene. The chain's CDR3 is CASSVYGTVVSYEQYF. The CDR3 DNA reads as TGTGCCAGCAGTGTATACGGGACAGTCGTCTCCTACGAGCAGTACTTC.

The gene calls are TRBV19 and TRBJ1-4, with D perhaps TRBD1 (5 bases). V lost 3 bases, J lost 6 bases, and 17 bases lay in between. The germline V gene encodes CDR1 LNHDA and CDR2 SQIVND (reference sequence). The CDR3 is 16 amino acids. CDR3 sequence: CASSISRQGRDEKLFF. The CDR3 region has the DNA TGTGCCAGTAGTATCTCCCGCCAGGGTCGGGATGAAAAACTGTTTTTT.

Only one count was recorded for this clone. Since a much larger clone is just one base distant, this may be a read error. The same CDR3 is also encoded by other DNA sequences in this sample. CDR3 sequence: CASSTPGTDYEQYF. DNA of the CDR3: TGTGCCAGCAGCACACCCGGGACAGACTACGAGCAGTACTTC. This sequence joins TRBV7-9 and TRBJ2-7; 7 bases fit TRBD1. Germline CDR1 reads SEHNR; CDR2 reads FQNEAQ (reference sequence). Losses at the gene ends were 5 bases for V and 3 bases for J; bases not matched to a gene: 7. The CDR3 has 14 residues.

This clone was found once. The CDR3 region has the DNA TGTGCCAGCAGGGAGGCAGGGGGATATGGCTACACCTTC. Translating it yields CASREAGGYGYTF. J is TRBJ1-2 and V is TRBV6-5; TRBD1 aligns across 7 bases. The ends lost 6 bases at V and 5 bases at J; junction bases unmatched: 6. There are 13 residues in the CDR3. CDR1 is MNHEY and CDR2 is SVGAGI in the germline V gene.

This clone was picked up a small number of times. The gene calls are TRBV3-1 (or the pseudogene TRBV3-2) and TRBJ1-6; TRBD1 agrees at 7 bases. Germline V gives CDR1 LGHDT, CDR2 YNNKEL (reference sequence). CDR3 length equals 13 residues. Germline trimming cut 6 bases from V and 10 bases from J; bases unmatched to any gene: 6. CDR3 protein: CASRITGVSPLHF. CDR3 in DNA: TGTGCCAGCAGGATCACAGGGGTATCACCCCTCCACTTT.

The chain links TRBV9 to TRBJ2-2, with 10 nucleotides matching TRBD1. The CDR3 consists of 16 residues. CDR1 is SGDLS and CDR2 is YYNGEE in the germline V gene. V lost 2 bases and J lost 5; bases outside the gene matches: 6. The CDR3 coding sequence is TGTGCCAGCAGCGTCTGGGACAGGGGACGTACCGGGGAGCTGTTTTTT. Translating gives CASSVWDRGRTGELFF.

This clone was seen only a few times. The chain joins TRBV9 to TRBJ1-5, with 9 bases matching TRBD1. There are 14 residues in the CDR3. The ends lost 0 bases at V and 8 bases at J; junction bases unmatched: 3. Germline CDR1 SGDLS, CDR2 YYNGEE. In DNA, the CDR3 is TGTGCCAGCAGCGTAGGGACAGGGGTTGAGCCCCAGCATTTT. Translating gives CASSVGTGVEPQHF.

This clone came up a few times. The chain employs TRBV2 and TRBJ2-7; 7 bases agree with TRBD1. J gave up 7 bases and V 11 bases, and 11 bases lay outside the gene matches. Per the germline V gene, CDR1 is SNHLY and CDR2 is FYNNEI. The CDR3 has 12 residues. The DNA of the CDR3 is TGTGCCGTTGGACAGCCCAGGGGGGAGCAGTACTTC. Residues: CAVGQPRGEQYF.

V gene TRBV9 combines with J gene TRBJ1-1; no definite D call. CDR1 is SGDLS and CDR2 is YYNGEE in the germline V gene. V lost 1 base, J lost 0 bases, and 10 bases lay in between. This CDR3 has 15 amino acids. The CDR3: CASSVNPVLNTEAFF. In DNA form, the CDR3 reads TGTGCCAGCAGCGTAAATCCCGTTCTGAACACTGAAGCTTTCTTT.

This chain joins TRBV7-7 and TRBJ2-5; 10 bases are shared with TRBD1. This CDR3 is 15 amino acids long. J gave up 1 base and V 4 bases, and 3 bases lay outside the gene matches. Per germline, CDR1 SSHAT and CDR2 FNYEAQ (reference sequence). The CDR3 loop reads CASSSRQGAQETQYF. In DNA form, the CDR3 reads TGTGCCAGCAGCTCTAGACAGGGGGCCCAAGAGACCCAGTACTTC.

The chain carries TRBV4-1 and TRBJ2-3; maybe TRBD1 (5 bases). The CDR3 extends over 17 amino acids. Trimming cost V 0 bases and J 2 bases, with 15 bases left between them. Germline loops: CDR1 MGHRA, CDR2 YSYEKL. This CDR3 is CASSQDVGAPSTDTQYF. CDR3 DNA sequence: TGCGCCAGCAGCCAAGATGTAGGGGCACCCTCCACAGATACGCAGTATTTT.

This rearrangement joins TRBV5-4 to TRBJ2-3, with D perhaps matching TRBD2 (6 bases). The germline CDR1 and CDR2 sequences are SGHNT and YYREEE (reference sequence). V was shortened by 1 base and J by 0 bases, with 9 bases between the two germline ends. The CDR3 runs 15 residues. The CDR3 loop reads CASSLLRGSTDTQYF. In DNA, the CDR3 is TGTGCCAGCAGCTTGTTGCGGGGTAGCACAGATACGCAGTATTTT.

The chain carries TRBV4-1 and TRBJ2-5; the match to TRBD1 covers 8 bases. CDR1 is MGHRA and CDR2 is YSYEKL in the germline V gene. The CDR3 sequence is 15 residues long. With 1 base clipped from V and 2 bases from J, the junction kept 3 bases outside the gene matches. CDR3 bases: TGCGCCAGCAGCCAAGTGACAGGGGATCAAGAGACCCAGTACTTC. It codes for CASSQVTGDQETQYF.

This clone is a singleton in its sample. V usage is TRBV30 and J usage is TRBJ1-5; tentatively, D is TRBD1 (6 bases). The germline V and J ends were trimmed by 4 bases and 7 bases, with 14 bases remaining between them. CDR1 and CDR2 (germline): GTSNPN, SVGIG (reference sequence). CDR3 size: 13 residues. CDR3 sequence (DNA): TGTGCCTGGACCAGCGAGACAGGCCAGCCCCAGCATTTT. As protein: CAWTSETGQPQHF.

The V gene is TRBV5-6, the J gene TRBJ1-4; 8 bases match TRBD1. This CDR3 region has 15 residues. The V gene end was trimmed by 0 bases and the J gene end by 8 bases; junction bases not matched to a gene: 6. Germline values: CDR1 SGHDT, CDR2 YYEEEE. The CDR3: CASSLVRSGGEKLFF. The CDR3, as DNA: TGTGCCAGCAGCTTGGTTCGGTCAGGGGGCGAAAAACTGTTTTTT.

The chain is built from TRBV5-1 and TRBJ2-5, with D perhaps TRBD2 (6 bases). Germline loops: CDR1 SGHRS, CDR2 YFSETQ. V was shortened by 4 bases and J by 3 bases, with 16 bases between the two germline ends. The CDR3 has 15 residues. The CDR3 here is CASSHMGLREETQYF. The CDR3 DNA reads TGCGCCAGCAGCCACATGGGACTCCGGGAAGAGACCCAGTACTTC.